A single sample gave rise to the 31 T cell receptor beta chains below, sequenced in a study of cytomegalovirus exposure and HLA in healthy donors. Researchers ran the PCR with 60 Vbeta and 13 Jbeta primers. Method: immunoSEQ multiplex PCR; TCRdb's copy keeps in-frame clones and lacks some. The sample includes approximately 85,000 clones, approximately 60% of them seen just once. The sequenced material came from PBMCs. The receptors originated from a woman aged 25 to 39 in good health and CMV-seropositive.

This chain links TRBV30 with TRBJ2-4; 8 nucleotides line up with TRBD1. The CDR3 extends over 16 amino acids. In germline, CDR1 is GTSNPN, CDR2 SVGIG (reference sequence). V was pared by 2 bases and J by 1 base, with 7 bases of the junction left unmatched. The CDR3 bases are TGTGCCTGGAGTCGGCCGGGACAGGCGGCCAAAAACATTCAGTACTTC. It is translated as CAWSRPGQAAKNIQYF.

This clone was observed a handful of times. The V call is TRBV6-5, the J call TRBJ2-5; 9 positions match TRBD2. CDR1 is MNHEY and CDR2 is SVGAGI in the germline V gene. V shed 6 bases and J 4 bases; nucleotides not matched to a gene: 3. The CDR3 is 13 residues long. CDR3 residues: CASRGLARETQYF. CDR3 nucleotides: TGTGCCAGCAGGGGACTAGCTCGAGAGACCCAGTACTTC.

There are a few counts of this clone. The V gene is TRBV15, the J gene TRBJ2-7; 9 bases match TRBD1. The V segment lost 6 bases and the J segment 2 bases; nucleotides outside the gene matches: 5. Germline assignment: CDR1 LNHNV and CDR2 YYDKDF (reference sequence). The CDR3 contains 14 residues. This CDR3 reads CATRPGQGAYEQYF. DNA of the CDR3: TGTGCCACCAGACCGGGACAGGGTGCCTACGAGCAGTACTTC.

The CDR3 region is CASSEQGSSGANVLTF. CDR3 bases: TGCGCCAGCAGTGAACAGGGAAGCTCTGGGGCCAACGTCCTGACTTTC. The rearrangement links TRBV5-1 to TRBJ2-6, with D possibly being TRBD1 (6 bases). Germline CDR1 is SGHRS and CDR2 is YFSETQ. V was cut by 5 bases and J by 0 bases, with 12 bases left in between. The CDR3 extends over 16 amino acids.

This clone turned up a few times. The rearrangement links TRBV27 to TRBJ2-3, with unresolved D. Trimming cost V 6 bases and J 2 bases, with 9 bases left between them. The germline CDR1 and CDR2 sequences are MNHEY and SMNVEV (reference sequence). The length of the CDR3 is 13 residues. The CDR3 loop is CASRRIDTDTQYF. The CDR3, as DNA: TGTGCCAGCAGGAGGATTGACACAGATACGCAGTATTTT.

The chain combines TRBV20-1 with TRBJ1-1; D is unclear. CDR3 size: 8 residues. V was shortened by 4 bases and J by 11 bases, with 5 bases between the two germline ends. Germline lookup yields CDR1 DFQATT and CDR2 SNEGSKA (reference sequence). CDR3 region: CSAMRAFF. CDR3 in DNA: TGCAGTGCTATGCGTGCTTTCTTT.

This clone appeared a single time. The chain has TRBV28 and TRBJ1-1; the match to TRBD1 covers 8 bases. The germline V gene encodes CDR1 MDHEN and CDR2 SYDVKM. V trimming: 4 bases; J trimming: 1 base; junction bases outside the gene matches: 8. The CDR3 is made up of 16 amino acids. The CDR3 sequence is CASSSAGGSENTEAFF. Here the CDR3 DNA reads TGTGCCAGCAGTTCTGCAGGGGGCTCGGAGAACACTGAAGCTTTCTTT.

The chain carries TRBV5-1 and TRBJ1-4; perhaps TRBD1 as D (6 bases). The V gene lost 4 bases and the J gene lost 5 bases, with 9 bases spanning the gap. CDR3 length equals 13 residues. Per the germline V gene, CDR1 is SGHRS and CDR2 is YFSETQ. The CDR3 reads CASSPQGNEKLFF. CDR3 nucleotide sequence: TGCGCCAGCAGCCCCCAGGGGAATGAAAAACTGTTTTTT.

This clone was detected only a few times. The CDR3 loop is CASIRSTGGVDYGYTF. DNA for the CDR3: TGTGCCAGTATCAGGTCAACAGGGGGCGTCGACTATGGCTACACCTTC. The chain has TRBV19 and TRBJ1-2; 9 bases map to TRBD1. CDR1 and CDR2 (germline): LNHDA, SQIVND (reference sequence). This CDR3 has 16 amino acids. V was clipped by 7 bases and J by 3 bases; unmatched bases: 12.

The chain recombines TRBV7-2 with TRBJ2-5; TRBD1 aligns across 9 bases. V was clipped by 4 bases and J by 11 bases; unmatched bases: 14. This CDR3 has 15 residues. Germline CDR1 SGHTA, CDR2 FQGNSA. This chain's CDR3 is CASSSGRDRAREQYF. The CDR3 nucleotides read TGTGCCAGCAGCTCCGGGCGGGACAGGGCGAGAGAGCAGTACTTC.

The chain couples TRBV7-9 to TRBJ1-2; 8 nucleotides match TRBD1. Germline V lookup: CDR1 SEHNR, CDR2 FQNEAQ (reference sequence). J was trimmed by 4 bases and V by 6 bases; bases with no gene match: 7. This CDR3 has 14 amino acids. The CDR3 DNA is TGTGCCAGCAGTTTCAGGGGGCCCTCCTATGGCTACACCTTC. It yields the protein CASSFRGPSYGYTF.

This clone was seen more than once but under ten times. This chain uses TRBV4-3 with TRBJ1-2; 9 bases align to TRBD1. The CDR3 loop spans 14 amino acids. V shed 1 base and J 7 bases; nucleotides not matched to a gene: 4. The germline gives CDR1 LGHNA, CDR2 YSLEER. For the CDR3, the DNA is TGCGCCAGCAGCCAAGCCACAGGGGGCTCTGGCTACACCTTC. Translated: CASSQATGGSGYTF.

This clone has a handful of counts. The CDR3 coding sequence is TGTGCCAGCTCACCAAGCCGACAGGATAACACTGAAGCTTTCTTT. It yields the protein CASSPSRQDNTEAFF. The chain is built from TRBV18 and TRBJ1-1; D is perhaps TRBD1 (6 bases). The germline V gene encodes CDR1 KGHSH and CDR2 LQKENI. V was cut by 2 bases and J by 2 bases, with 12 bases left in between. The CDR3 has 15 amino acids.

This rearrangement joins TRBV7-3 to TRBJ2-1; tentative D call: TRBD2 (6 bases). Trimming cost V 4 bases and J 9 bases, with 13 bases left between them. Germline CDR1 SGHTA, CDR2 FQGTGA. The CDR3 consists of 13 residues. CDR3 bases: TGTGCCAGCAGCTCGGGACTGGGCCTTGAGCAGTTCTTC. This translates into CASSSGLGLEQFF. The full variable domain, with the rest looked up from reference TRBV7-3 and TRBJ2-1, is GAGVSQTPSNKVTEKGKYVELRCDPISGHTALYWYRQSLGQGPEFLIYFQGTGAADDSGLPNDRFFAVRPEGSVSTLKIQRTERGDSAVYLCASSSGLGLEQFFGPGTRLTVL.

This clone was seen repeatedly, ten times or more. The CDR3 is CASSLGDILGEQYF. CDR3 nucleotides: TGCGCCAGCAGCTTGGGGGACATCTTGGGCGAGCAGTACTTC. The V call is TRBV5-1, the J call TRBJ2-7; a weak D match, TRBD1 (6 bases). V lost 0 bases to trimming and J lost 6 bases, with 13 bases between them. This CDR3 contains 14 residues. CDR1 SGHRS and CDR2 YFSETQ come from the germline V gene.

Note on this clone: At one of its ends the junction is not consistent with the germline gene, which may arise from a read error. The gene calls are TRBV2 and TRBJ1-2; possibly TRBD1 for D (5 bases). This CDR3 spans 12 amino acids. Germline CDR1 and CDR2: SNHLY and FYNNEI. The CDR3 is CASSGPGVYYPF. For the CDR3, the DNA is TGTGCCAGCAGTGGTCCGGGGGTTTACTACCCCTTC.

V usage is TRBV4-2 and J usage is TRBJ2-5; the match to TRBD1 covers 12 bases. After removal of 0 bases from V and 5 bases from J, the junction contained 4 bases not matched to a gene. The CDR3 spans 16 residues. Germline loops: CDR1 LGHNA, CDR2 YNFKEQ. Written as DNA, the CDR3 is TGTGCCAGCAGCCAAGATGGGGACAGGGGGCCGGAGACCCAGTACTTC. Translating gives CASSQDGDRGPETQYF.

In its sample, this clone was seen a few times. This chain links TRBV5-1 with TRBJ2-3; TRBD2 matches at 9 bases. The CDR3 is made up of 16 amino acids. The germline gives CDR1 SGHRS, CDR2 YFSETQ. V shed 4 bases, J shed 0 bases, and the junction held 6 bases outside the gene matches. CDR3 sequence reads: CASSLTSGSSTDTQYF. CDR3 sequence (DNA): TGCGCCAGCAGCCTCACTAGCGGGTCTAGCACAGATACGCAGTATTTT. Complete variable domain (other parts from reference TRBV5-1 and TRBJ2-3): KAGVTQTPRYLIKTRGQQVTLSCSPISGHRSVSWYQQTPGQGLQFLFEYFSETQRNKGNFPGRFSGRQFSNSRSEMNVSTLELGDSALYLCASSLTSGSSTDTQYFGPGTRLTVL.

This clone was counted a few times. V and J are TRBV5-8 and TRBJ2-1, with D perhaps TRBD2 (6 bases). This CDR3 has 15 amino acids. V was shortened by 2 bases and J by 8 bases, with 17 bases between the two germline ends. CDR1 and CDR2 from the germline V gene are SGHTS and YDEGEE. This CDR3 is CASSFRDSRMYEQFF. CDR3 DNA: TGTGCCAGCAGCTTCCGGGACTCTAGGATGTATGAGCAGTTCTTC.

The chain couples TRBV6-6 to TRBJ1-5; D is undetermined. This CDR3 region has 14 residues. CDR1 and CDR2 from the germline V gene are MNHNY and SVGAGI (reference sequence). V was clipped by 7 bases and J by 2 bases, with 12 bases between them. CDR3 nucleotide sequence: TGTGCCAGCAACACAGTGGGTGGCAATCAGCCCCAGCATTTT. Translated, it gives CASNTVGGNQPQHF.

Of note for this clone: At one end, the junction sequence differs from germline, possibly due to a read error. The V call is TRBV6-5, the J call TRBJ1-2, with TRBD1 identical over 9 bases. The CDR3 is 15 amino acids. Germline assignment: CDR1 MNHEY and CDR2 SVGAGI. In DNA, the CDR3 is TGTGCCAGCAGTTATCTTACGACAGGGGGAAATGGCTACCCCTTC. This gives the protein CASSYLTTGGNGYPF.

J is TRBJ1-5 and V is TRBV19, with D maybe TRBD1 (5 bases). Per germline, CDR1 LNHDA and CDR2 SQIVND (reference sequence). Trimming removed 4 bases from V and 7 bases from J, with 8 bases in between. This CDR3 comprises 12 residues. CDR3 coding DNA: TGTGCCAGTAGTAATGGGGCCCAGCCCCAGCATTTT. Its translation is CASSNGAQPQHF.

The chain is built from TRBV27 and TRBJ1-1; 8 bases fit TRBD1. V shed 7 bases and J 1 base; nucleotides not matched to a gene: 8. Per the germline V gene, CDR1 is MNHEY and CDR2 is SMNVEV (reference sequence). CDR3 length equals 15 residues. The chain's CDR3 is CASKGTGLPNTEAFF. The CDR3 nucleotides read TGTGCCAGCAAGGGGACAGGTCTGCCGAACACTGAAGCTTTCTTT.

The DNA for the CDR3 is TGTGCCTGGGGGGCTGGCGGGGGGGCAGATACGCAGTATTTT. It translates to CAWGAGGGADTQYF. V gene TRBV30 combines with J gene TRBJ2-3; 9 nucleotides match TRBD2. CDR1 GTSNPN and CDR2 SVGIG come from the germline V gene (reference sequence). Unmatched junction bases numbered 7, after V lost 5 bases and J lost 4 bases. The CDR3 consists of 14 residues. Complete variable domain (other parts from reference TRBV30 and TRBJ2-3): SQTIHQWPATLVQPVGSPLSLECTVEGTSNPNLYWYRQAAGRGLQLLFYSVGIGQISSEVPQNLSASRPQDRQFILSSKKLLLSDSGFYLCAWGAGGGADTQYFGPGTRLTVL.

The rearrangement joins TRBV2 to TRBJ1-5, with a weak D call TRBD1 (6 bases). Germline V CDR1 and CDR2: SNHLY, FYNNEI. Trimming left V 5 bases short and J 2 bases short, with 13 bases between. The CDR3 covers 15 residues. The CDR3 DNA follows: TGTGCCAGCAGTTTGGACAGCTTGGGCAATCAGCCCCAGCATTTT. Its protein is CASSLDSLGNQPQHF.

The V gene is TRBV5-1, the J gene TRBJ1-2, with 7 bases that match TRBD1. The germline CDR1 and CDR2 sequences are SGHRS and YFSETQ. With 4 bases clipped from V and 4 bases from J, the junction kept 16 bases outside the gene matches. The CDR3 consists of 17 residues. This CDR3 reads CASSLGQTPIPLYGYTF. In DNA, the CDR3 is TGCGCCAGCAGCCTGGGACAGACTCCAATTCCGCTCTATGGCTACACCTTC.

The chain uses TRBV19 and TRBJ2-3; D is unresolved. This CDR3 contains 14 residues. The germline CDR1 and CDR2 sequences are LNHDA and SQIVND (reference sequence). The V end lost 1 base, the J end lost 3 bases, and 8 bases lay between the germline ends. The CDR3 DNA reads as TGTGCCAGTAGTATAGTGGCTGCAACAGATACGCAGTATTTT. Protein sequence: CASSIVAATDTQYF.

In its sample, this clone was seen a few times. The genes are TRBV18 and TRBJ2-6; D may be TRBD1 (6 bases). Trimming pared 8 bases from V and 0 bases from J, leaving 11 bases between. This CDR3 comprises 15 residues. Germline assignment: CDR1 KGHSH and CDR2 LQKENI. The CDR3 nucleotides read TGTGCCAGCCGCGGACAGAGCTCTGGGGCCAACGTCCTGACTTTC. This encodes CASRGQSSGANVLTF.

The CDR3 sequence is CASSIREANQPQHF. As DNA, the CDR3 is TGTGCCAGTAGTATACGGGAGGCAAATCAGCCCCAGCATTTT. The V call is TRBV19, the J call TRBJ1-5, with unresolved D. CDR1 and CDR2 from the germline V gene are LNHDA and SQIVND (reference sequence). Trimming left V 2 bases short and J 4 bases short, with 9 bases between. The CDR3 totals 14 residues.

The chain recombines TRBV2 with TRBJ2-3; weak D call: TRBD2 (5 bases). The CDR3 totals 15 residues. V lost 11 bases to trimming and J lost 0 bases, with 18 bases between them. Germline loops: CDR1 SNHLY, CDR2 FYNNEI. The chain's CDR3 is CAGTLGSLSTDTQYF. CDR3 nucleotides: TGTGCCGGAACCCTTGGGAGTCTCAGCACAGATACGCAGTATTTT.

This rearrangement joins TRBV5-4 to TRBJ2-3; D may be TRBD1 (5 bases). CDR1 SGHNT and CDR2 YYREEE come from the germline V gene (reference sequence). The ends were cut back, 0 bases at V and 4 bases at J, with 6 bases in the middle. This CDR3 is 13 amino acids long. The CDR3 sequence: CASSLGRADTQYF. The CDR3 nucleotides read TGTGCCAGCAGCTTGGGCAGGGCAGATACGCAGTATTTT.